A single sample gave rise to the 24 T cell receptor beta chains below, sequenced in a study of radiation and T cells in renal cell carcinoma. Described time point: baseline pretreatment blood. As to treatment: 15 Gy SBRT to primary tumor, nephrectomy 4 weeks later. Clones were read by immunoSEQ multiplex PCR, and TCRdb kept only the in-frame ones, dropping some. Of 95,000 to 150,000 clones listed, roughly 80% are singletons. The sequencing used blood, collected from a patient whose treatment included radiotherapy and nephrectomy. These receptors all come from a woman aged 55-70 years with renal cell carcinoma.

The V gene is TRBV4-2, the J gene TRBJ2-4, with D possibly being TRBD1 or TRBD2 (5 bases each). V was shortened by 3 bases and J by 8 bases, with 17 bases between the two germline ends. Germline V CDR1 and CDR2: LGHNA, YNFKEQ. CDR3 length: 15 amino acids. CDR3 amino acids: CASSHPGPIGDIQYF. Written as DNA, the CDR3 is TGTGCCAGCAGCCACCCGGGACCCATCGGGGACATTCAGTACTTC.

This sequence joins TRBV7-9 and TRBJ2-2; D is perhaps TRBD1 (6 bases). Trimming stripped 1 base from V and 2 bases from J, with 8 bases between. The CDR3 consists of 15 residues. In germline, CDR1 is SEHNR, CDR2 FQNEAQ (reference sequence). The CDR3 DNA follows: TGTGCCAGCAGCTTAGAAGGGGGAAACACCGGGGAGCTGTTTTTT. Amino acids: CASSLEGGNTGELFF.

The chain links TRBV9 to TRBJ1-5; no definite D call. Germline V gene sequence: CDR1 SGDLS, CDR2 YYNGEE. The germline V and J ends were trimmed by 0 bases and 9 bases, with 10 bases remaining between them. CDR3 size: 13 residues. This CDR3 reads CASSVDPTAPQHF. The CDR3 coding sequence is TGTGCCAGCAGCGTAGACCCTACGGCGCCCCAGCATTTT.

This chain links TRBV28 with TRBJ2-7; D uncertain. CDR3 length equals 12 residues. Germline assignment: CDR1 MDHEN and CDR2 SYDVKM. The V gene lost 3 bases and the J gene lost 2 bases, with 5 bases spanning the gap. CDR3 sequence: CASSLLTYEQYF. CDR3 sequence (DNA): TGTGCCAGCAGTTTGCTCACCTACGAGCAGTACTTC. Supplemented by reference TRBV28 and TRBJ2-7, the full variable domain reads DVKVTQSSRYLVKRTGEKVFLECVQDMDHENMFWYRQDPGLGLRLIYFSYDVKMKEKGDIPEGYSVSREKKERFSLILESASTNQTSMYLCASSLLTYEQYFGPGTRLTVT.

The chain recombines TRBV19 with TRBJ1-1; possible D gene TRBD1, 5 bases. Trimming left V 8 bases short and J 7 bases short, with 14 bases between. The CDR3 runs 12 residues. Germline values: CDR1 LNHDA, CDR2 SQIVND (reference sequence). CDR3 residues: CASEGLKNEAFF. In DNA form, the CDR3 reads TGTGCCAGTGAGGGGCTGAAAAATGAAGCTTTCTTT.

The CDR3 DNA is TGTGCCAGCAGAGTTCAAGTTAACACAGTCTACGAGCAGTACTTC. This gives the protein CASRVQVNTVYEQYF. The chain couples TRBV6-1 to TRBJ2-7; D gene unclear. The CDR3 sequence is 15 residues long. Germline V gives CDR1 MNHNS, CDR2 SASEGT. V was trimmed by 6 bases and J by 3 bases, leaving 18 bases between them.

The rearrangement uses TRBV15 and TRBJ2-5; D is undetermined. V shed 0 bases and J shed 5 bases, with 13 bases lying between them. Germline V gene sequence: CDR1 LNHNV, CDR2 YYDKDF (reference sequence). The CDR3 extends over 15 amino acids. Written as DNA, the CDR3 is TGTGCCACCAGCAGAGATGTTGGCTTAGTCGAGACCCAGTACTTC. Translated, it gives CATSRDVGLVETQYF.

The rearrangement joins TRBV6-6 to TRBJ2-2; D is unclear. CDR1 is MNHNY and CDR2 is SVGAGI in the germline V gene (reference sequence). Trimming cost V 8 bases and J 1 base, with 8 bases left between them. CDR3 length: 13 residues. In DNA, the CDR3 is TGTGCCAGCCGATGGGAGAACACCGGGGAGCTGTTTTTT. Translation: CASRWENTGELFF.

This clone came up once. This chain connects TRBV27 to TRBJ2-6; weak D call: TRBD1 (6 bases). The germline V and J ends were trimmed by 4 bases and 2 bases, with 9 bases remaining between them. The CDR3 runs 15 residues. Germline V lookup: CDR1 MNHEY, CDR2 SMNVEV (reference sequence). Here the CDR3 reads CASSSDRTGANVLTF. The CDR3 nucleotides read TGTGCCAGCAGTTCTGACAGGACTGGGGCCAACGTCCTGACTTTC. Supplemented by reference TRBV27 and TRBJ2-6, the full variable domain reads EAQVTQNPRYLITVTGKKLTVTCSQNMNHEYMSWYRQDPGLGLRQIYYSMNVEVTDKGDVPEGYKVSRKEKRNFPLILESPSPNQTSLYFCASSSDRTGANVLTFGAGSRLTVL.

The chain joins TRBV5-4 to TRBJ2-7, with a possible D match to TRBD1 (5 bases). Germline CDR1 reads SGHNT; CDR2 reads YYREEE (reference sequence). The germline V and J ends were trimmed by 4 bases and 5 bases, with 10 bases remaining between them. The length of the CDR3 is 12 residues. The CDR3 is CASSADRDEQYF. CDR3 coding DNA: TGTGCCAGCAGCGCAGACAGAGACGAGCAGTACTTC.

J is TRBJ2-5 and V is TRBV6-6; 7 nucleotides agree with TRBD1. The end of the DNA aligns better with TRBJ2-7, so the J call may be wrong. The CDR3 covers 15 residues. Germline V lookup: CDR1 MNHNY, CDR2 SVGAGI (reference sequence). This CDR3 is CASKHAGGESYEQYF. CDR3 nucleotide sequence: TGTGCCAGCAAACATGCAGGGGGAGAATCCTACGAGCAGTACTTC.

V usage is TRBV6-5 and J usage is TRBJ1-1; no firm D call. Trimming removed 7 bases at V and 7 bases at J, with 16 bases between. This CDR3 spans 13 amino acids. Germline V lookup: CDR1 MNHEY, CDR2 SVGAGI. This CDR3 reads CASIRRYGSEAFF. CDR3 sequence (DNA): TGTGCCAGCATTCGCCGCTACGGGAGTGAAGCTTTCTTT.

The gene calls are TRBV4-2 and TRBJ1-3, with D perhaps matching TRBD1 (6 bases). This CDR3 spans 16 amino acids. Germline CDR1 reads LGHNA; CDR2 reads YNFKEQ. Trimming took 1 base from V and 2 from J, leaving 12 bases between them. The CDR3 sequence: CASSQAPQGTGNTIYF. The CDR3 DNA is TGTGCCAGCAGCCAAGCACCACAGGGAACTGGAAACACCATATATTTT.

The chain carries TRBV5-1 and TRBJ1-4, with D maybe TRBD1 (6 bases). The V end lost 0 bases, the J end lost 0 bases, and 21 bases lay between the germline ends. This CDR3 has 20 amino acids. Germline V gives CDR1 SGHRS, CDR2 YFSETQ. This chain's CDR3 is CASSLGMWGGGGATNEKLFF. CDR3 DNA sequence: TGCGCCAGCAGCTTGGGAATGTGGGGGGGCGGCGGAGCAACTAATGAAAAACTGTTTTTT. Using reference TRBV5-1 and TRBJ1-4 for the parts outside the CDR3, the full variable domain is KAGVTQTPRYLIKTRGQQVTLSCSPISGHRSVSWYQQTPGQGLQFLFEYFSETQRNKGNFPGRFSGRQFSNSRSEMNVSTLELGDSALYLCASSLGMWGGGGATNEKLFFGSGTQLSVL.

For the CDR3, the DNA is TGTGCCAGTAGTATTGCCCCAGCCTCCTACAATGAGCAGTTCTTC. It is translated as CASSIAPASYNEQFF. The chain couples TRBV19 to TRBJ2-1; D not resolved. Germline V gene lookup returns CDR1 LNHDA and CDR2 SQIVND (reference sequence). The CDR3 consists of 15 residues. Trimming pared 3 bases from V and 0 bases from J, leaving 9 bases between.

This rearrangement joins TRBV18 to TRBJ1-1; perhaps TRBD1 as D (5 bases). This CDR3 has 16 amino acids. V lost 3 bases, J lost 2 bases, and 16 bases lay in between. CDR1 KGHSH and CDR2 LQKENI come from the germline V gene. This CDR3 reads CASSPTSGASNTEAFF. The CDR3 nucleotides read TGTGCCAGCTCACCGACTTCCGGGGCCAGTAACACTGAAGCTTTCTTT.

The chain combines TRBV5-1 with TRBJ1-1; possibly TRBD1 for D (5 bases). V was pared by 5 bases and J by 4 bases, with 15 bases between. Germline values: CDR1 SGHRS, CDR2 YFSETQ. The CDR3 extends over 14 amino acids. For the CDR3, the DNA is TGCGCCAGCAGTTCGACAGTAGCTAGCACTGAAGCTTTCTTT. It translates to CASSSTVASTEAFF.

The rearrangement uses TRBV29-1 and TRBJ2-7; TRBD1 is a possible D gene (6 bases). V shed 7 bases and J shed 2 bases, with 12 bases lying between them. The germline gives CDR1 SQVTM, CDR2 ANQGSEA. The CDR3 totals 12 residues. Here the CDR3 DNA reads TGCAGCGCCCGGGCAGGGGCCTACGAGCAGTACTTC. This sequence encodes CSARAGAYEQYF.

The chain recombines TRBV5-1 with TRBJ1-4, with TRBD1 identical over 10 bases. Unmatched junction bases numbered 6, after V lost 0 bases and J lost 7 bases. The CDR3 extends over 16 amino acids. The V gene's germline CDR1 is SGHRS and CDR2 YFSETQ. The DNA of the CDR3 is TGCGCCAGCAGCTTGGAGGGACAGGGGACTTTTGAAAAACTGTTTTTT. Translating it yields CASSLEGQGTFEKLFF.

DNA of the CDR3: TGTGCCAGCAGCTTCAATAGGGTCTCTAACATTCAGTACTTC. Its protein is CASSFNRVSNIQYF. The chain uses TRBV11-1 and TRBJ2-4, with D unresolved. The germline gives CDR1 SGHAT, CDR2 FQDESV (reference sequence). The CDR3 loop spans 14 amino acids. Trimming pared 3 bases from V and 7 bases from J, leaving 13 bases between.

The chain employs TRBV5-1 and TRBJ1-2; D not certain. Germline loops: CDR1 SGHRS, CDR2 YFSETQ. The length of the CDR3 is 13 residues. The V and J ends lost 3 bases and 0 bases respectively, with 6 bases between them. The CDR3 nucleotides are TGCGCCAGCAGCTATGGGACTAACTATGGCTACACCTTC. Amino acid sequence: CASSYGTNYGYTF.

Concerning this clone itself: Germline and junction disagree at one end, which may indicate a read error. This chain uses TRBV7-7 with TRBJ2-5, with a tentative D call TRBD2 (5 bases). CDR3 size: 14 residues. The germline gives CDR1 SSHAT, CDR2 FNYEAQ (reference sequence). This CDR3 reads CASSLDRESTAQYF. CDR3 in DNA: TGTGCTAGCAGCTTAGATAGGGAGAGTACGGCCCAGTACTTC.

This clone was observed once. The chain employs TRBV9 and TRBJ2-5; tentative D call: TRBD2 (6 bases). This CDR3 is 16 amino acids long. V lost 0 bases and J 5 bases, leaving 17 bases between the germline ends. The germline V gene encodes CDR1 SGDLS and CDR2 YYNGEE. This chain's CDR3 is CASSVGNSGAGETQYF. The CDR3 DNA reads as TGTGCCAGCAGCGTAGGAAATAGCGGTGCTGGGGAGACCCAGTACTTC.

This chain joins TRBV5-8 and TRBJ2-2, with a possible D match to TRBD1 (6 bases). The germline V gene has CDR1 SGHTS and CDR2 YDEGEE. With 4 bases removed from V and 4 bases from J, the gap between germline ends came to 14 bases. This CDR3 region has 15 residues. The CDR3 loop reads CASSRPGHRTGELFF. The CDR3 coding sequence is TGTGCCAGCAGCCGACCGGGACACCGCACCGGGGAGCTGTTTTTT.